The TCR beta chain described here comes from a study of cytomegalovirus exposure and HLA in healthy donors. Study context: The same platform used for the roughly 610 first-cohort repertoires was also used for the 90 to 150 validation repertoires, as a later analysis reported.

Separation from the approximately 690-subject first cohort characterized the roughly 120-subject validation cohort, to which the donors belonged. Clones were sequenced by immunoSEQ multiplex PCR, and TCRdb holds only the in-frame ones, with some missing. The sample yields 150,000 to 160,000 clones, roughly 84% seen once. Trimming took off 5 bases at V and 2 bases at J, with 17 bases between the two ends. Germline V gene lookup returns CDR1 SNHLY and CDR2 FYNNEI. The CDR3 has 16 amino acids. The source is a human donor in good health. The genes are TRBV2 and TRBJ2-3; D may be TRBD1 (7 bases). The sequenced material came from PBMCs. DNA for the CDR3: TGTGCCAGCAGTCCGGGACAGAGGGGGGCCACAGATACGCAGTATTTT. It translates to CASSPGQRGATDTQYF. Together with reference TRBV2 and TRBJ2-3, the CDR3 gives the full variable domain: EPEVTQTPSHQVTQMGQEVILRCVPISNHLYFYWYRQILGQKVEFLVSFYNNEISEKSEIFDDQFSVERPDGSNFTLKIRSTKLEDSAMYFCASSPGQRGATDTQYFGPGTRLTVL.